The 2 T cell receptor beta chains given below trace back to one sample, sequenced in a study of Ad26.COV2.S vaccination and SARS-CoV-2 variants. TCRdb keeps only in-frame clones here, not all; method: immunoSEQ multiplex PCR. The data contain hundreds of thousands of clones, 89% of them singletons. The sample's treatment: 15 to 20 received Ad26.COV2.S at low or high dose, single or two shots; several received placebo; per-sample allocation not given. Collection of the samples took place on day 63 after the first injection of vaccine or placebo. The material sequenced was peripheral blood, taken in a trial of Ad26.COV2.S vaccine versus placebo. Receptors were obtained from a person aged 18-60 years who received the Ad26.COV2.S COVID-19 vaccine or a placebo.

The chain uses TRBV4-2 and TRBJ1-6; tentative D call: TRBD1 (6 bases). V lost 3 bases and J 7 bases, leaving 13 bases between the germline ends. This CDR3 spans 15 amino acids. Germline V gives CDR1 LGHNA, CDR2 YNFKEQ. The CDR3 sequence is CASSQPRTENSPLHF. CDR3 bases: TGTGCCAGCAGCCAGCCCCGGACAGAGAATTCACCCCTCCACTTT.

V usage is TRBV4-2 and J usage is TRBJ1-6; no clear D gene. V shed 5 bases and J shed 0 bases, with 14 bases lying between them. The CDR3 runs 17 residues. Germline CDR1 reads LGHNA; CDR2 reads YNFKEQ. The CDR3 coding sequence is TGTGCCAGCAGCGCACCTACCCGGAGCTCCTATAATTCACCCCTCCACTTT. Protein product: CASSAPTRSSYNSPLHF.